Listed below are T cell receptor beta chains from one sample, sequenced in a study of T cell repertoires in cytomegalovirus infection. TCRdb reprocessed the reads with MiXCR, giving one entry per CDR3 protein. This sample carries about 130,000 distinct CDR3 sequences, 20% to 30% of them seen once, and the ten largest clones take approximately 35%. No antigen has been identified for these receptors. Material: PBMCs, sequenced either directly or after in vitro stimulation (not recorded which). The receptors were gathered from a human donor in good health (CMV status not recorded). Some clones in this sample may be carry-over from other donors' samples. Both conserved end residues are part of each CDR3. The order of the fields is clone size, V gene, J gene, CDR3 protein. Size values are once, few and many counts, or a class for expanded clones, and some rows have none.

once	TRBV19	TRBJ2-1	CASSPWTSYNEQFF
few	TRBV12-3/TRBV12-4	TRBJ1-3	CASSFGSSGNTIYF
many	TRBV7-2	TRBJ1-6	CASSLAEIKTHSPLHF
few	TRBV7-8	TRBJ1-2	CASSLGQGVGGYTF
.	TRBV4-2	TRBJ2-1	CASSQAGLRLAGGEQFF
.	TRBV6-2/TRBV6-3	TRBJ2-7	CASKPRGTRGEQYF
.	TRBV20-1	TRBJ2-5	CSARDFQETQYF
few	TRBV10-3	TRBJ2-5	CAISRGGGETQYF
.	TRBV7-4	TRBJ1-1	CASRNARDSTSTAFF
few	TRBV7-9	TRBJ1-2	CASSFNRAGYTF
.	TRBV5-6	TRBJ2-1	CASSTVLAGGPSEQFF
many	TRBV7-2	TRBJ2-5	CASSGRRQETQYF
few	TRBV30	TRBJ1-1	CAWSRNTEAFF
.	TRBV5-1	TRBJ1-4	CASSLEGRDEKLFF
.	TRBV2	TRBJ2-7	CASSELGRSSYEQYF
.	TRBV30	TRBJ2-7	CAWSSGNTYEQYF
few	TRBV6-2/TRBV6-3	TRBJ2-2	CASRRTGRAGELFF
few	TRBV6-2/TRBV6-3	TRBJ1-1	CASSPAGDRVTEAFF
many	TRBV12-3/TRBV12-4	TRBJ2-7	CASSPGLAGERSYEQYF
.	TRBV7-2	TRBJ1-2	CASSQGFGYTF
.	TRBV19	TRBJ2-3	CASSIDLARTNSNTQYF
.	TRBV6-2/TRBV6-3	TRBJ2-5	CASSLGSLLGRRQTQYF
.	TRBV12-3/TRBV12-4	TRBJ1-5	CASTMWGARQPQHF
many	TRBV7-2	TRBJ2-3	CASSSGTSGSWADTQYF
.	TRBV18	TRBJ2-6	CASSPVQGAYGANVLTF
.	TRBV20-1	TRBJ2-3	CSAGRGSTDTQIF
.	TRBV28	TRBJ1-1	CASSRGQGPTEAFF
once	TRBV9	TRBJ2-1	CASSVMEFPSSYNEQFF
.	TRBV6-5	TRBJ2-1	CASSYRFRRAGEGNEQFF
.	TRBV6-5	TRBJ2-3	CASRQGWSDTQYF
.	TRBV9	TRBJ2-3	CASSATTSGRAQADTQYF
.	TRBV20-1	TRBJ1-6	CSAIPGQGYNSPLHF
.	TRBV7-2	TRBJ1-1	CASSYGTRGAEAFF
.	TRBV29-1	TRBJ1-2	CSVSTGGSNYGYTF
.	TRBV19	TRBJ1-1	CASREGTVREAFF
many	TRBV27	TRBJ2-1	CASSSGTSSYNEQFF
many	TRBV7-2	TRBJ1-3	CASSGDRGAGNTIYF
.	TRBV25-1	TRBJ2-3	CASSEGASSTDTQYF
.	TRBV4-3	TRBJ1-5	CASSQVAGRQPQHF
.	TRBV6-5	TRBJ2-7	CASRILAGGLYEQYF
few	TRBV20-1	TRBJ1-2	CSARDVPGQTTPYYGYTF
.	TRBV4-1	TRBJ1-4	CASSPAQDREKLFF
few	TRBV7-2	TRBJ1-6	CASSLGQGRNSPLHF
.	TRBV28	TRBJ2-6	CASSPLGLQRGANVLTF
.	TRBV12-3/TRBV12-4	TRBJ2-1	CASRSTRIQAVEGNEQFF
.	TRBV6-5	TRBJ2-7	CASSPPLAGEPYEQYF
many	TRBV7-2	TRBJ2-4	CASSFVGPFAGEDIQYF
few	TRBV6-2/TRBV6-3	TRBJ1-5	CASRDILGQWSNQPQHF
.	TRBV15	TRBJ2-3	CATSPNARGDTQYF
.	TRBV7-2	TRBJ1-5	CASSLELHSNQPQHF
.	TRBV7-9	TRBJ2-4	CASSLGQGGIQYF
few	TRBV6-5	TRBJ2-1	CASSILAGGYNEQFF
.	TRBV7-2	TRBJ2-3	CASSLASGRYTDTQYF
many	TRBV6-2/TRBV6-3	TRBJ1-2	CASSYGTGVNYGYTF
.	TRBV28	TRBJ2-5	CASSKTWRETQYF
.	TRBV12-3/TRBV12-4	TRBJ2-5	CASSSFRGQETQYF
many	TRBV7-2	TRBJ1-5	CASSLGHLNQPQHF
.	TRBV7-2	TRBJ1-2	CASTTIGGPPNYGYTF
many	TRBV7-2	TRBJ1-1	CASSLELLSRATEAFF